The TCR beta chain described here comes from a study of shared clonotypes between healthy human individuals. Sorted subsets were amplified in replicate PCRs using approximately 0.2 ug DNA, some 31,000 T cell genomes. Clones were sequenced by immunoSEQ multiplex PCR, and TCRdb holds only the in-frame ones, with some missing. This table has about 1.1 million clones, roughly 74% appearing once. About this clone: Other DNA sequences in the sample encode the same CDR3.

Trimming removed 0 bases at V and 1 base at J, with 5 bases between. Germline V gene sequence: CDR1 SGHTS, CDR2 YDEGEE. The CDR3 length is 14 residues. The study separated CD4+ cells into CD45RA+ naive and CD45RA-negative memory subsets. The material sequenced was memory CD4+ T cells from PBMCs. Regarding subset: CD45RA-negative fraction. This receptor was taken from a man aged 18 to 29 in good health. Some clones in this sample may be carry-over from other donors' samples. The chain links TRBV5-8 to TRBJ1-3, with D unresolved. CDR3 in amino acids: CASSLGQSGNTIYF. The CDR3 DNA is TGTGCCAGCAGCTTGGGCCAGTCTGGAAACACCATATATTTT.